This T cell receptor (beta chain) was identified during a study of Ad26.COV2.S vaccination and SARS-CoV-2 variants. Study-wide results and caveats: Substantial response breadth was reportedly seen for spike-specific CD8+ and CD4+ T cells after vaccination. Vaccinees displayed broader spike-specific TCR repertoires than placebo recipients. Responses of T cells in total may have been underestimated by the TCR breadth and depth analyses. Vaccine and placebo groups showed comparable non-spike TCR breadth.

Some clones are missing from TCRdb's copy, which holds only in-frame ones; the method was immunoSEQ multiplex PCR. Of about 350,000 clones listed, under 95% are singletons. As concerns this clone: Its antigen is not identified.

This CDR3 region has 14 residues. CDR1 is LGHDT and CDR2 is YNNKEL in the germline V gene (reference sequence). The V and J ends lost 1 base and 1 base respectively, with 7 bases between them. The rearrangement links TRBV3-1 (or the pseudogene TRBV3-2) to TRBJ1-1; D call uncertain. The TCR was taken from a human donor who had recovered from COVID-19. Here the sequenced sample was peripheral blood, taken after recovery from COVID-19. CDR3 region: CASSQADGNTEAFF. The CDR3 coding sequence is TGTGCCAGCAGCCAAGCGGACGGGAACACTGAAGCTTTCTTT.